Listed here are 11 T cell receptor beta chains from one sample, sequenced in a study of blood T cell repertoires in COVID-19. Libraries were prepared by immunoSEQ multiplex PCR; TCRdb keeps only in-frame clonotypes and omits some of them. The sample holds about 230,000 clones, over 80% seen once. The sequenced sample was peripheral blood. These receptors all come from a woman aged 65 to 85 with active or convalescent COVID-19.

The chain joins TRBV9 to TRBJ2-2; D is ambiguous. V gave up 0 bases and J gave up 1 base, with 7 bases separating them. Germline-derived CDR1 and CDR2 are SGDLS and YYNGEE. CDR3 length equals 15 residues. In nucleotides, the CDR3 is TGTGCCAGCAGCGTAGGGGCTGTGAACACCGGGGAGCTGTTTTTT. It specifies CASSVGAVNTGELFF. Drawing the rest from reference TRBV9 and TRBJ2-2, the complete variable domain is DSGVTQTPKHLITATGQRVTLRCSPRSGDLSVYWYQQSLDQGLQFLIQYYNGEERAKGNILERFSAQQFPDLHSELNLSSLELGDSALYFCASSVGAVNTGELFFGEGSRLTVL.

The chain joins TRBV10-3 to TRBJ2-5; 13 nucleotides line up with TRBD2. The trim removed 8 bases at V and 3 bases at J, leaving 6 bases unmatched. The CDR3 runs 15 residues. Germline CDR1 and CDR2: ENHRY and SYGVKD. CDR3 protein: CAIGTSGAREETQYF. CDR3 DNA: TGTGCCATCGGGACTAGCGGGGCGAGGGAAGAGACCCAGTACTTC.

The chain couples TRBV7-2 to TRBJ1-1; D is uncertain. This CDR3 is 12 amino acids long. The germline V and J ends were trimmed by 5 bases and 6 bases, with 10 bases remaining between them. CDR1 SGHTA and CDR2 FQGNSA come from the germline V gene. CDR3 in DNA: TGTGCCAGCAGCCTAACAGCCTCTGAAGCTTTCTTT. It is translated as CASSLTASEAFF.

V and J are TRBV7-9 and TRBJ2-3, with 8 bases that match TRBD2. The V and J ends lost 5 bases and 3 bases, in that order; junction bases with no gene match: 7. The CDR3 loop spans 15 amino acids. CDR1 and CDR2 from the germline V gene are SEHNR and FQNEAQ (reference sequence). The CDR3 DNA reads as TGTGCCAGCAGCCGGTCCTCTAGCGGGACAGATACGCAGTATTTT. It yields the protein CASSRSSSGTDTQYF.

V and J are TRBV13 and TRBJ1-1; no definite D call. CDR3 length: 13 amino acids. Germline values: CDR1 PRHDT, CDR2 FYEKMQ (reference sequence). The V and J ends lost 3 bases and 1 base respectively, with 6 bases between them. CDR3 sequence: CASSFPGNTEAFF. CDR3 DNA sequence: TGTGCCAGCAGCTTCCCAGGGAACACTGAAGCTTTCTTT.

The rearrangement links TRBV5-1 to TRBJ2-1, with TRBD1 matching over 8 bases. The CDR3 is made up of 14 amino acids. After removal of 2 bases from V and 7 bases from J, the junction contained 5 bases not matched to a gene. Germline V gives CDR1 SGHRS, CDR2 YFSETQ. CDR3 in amino acids: CASSFGQGENEQFF. CDR3 nucleotide sequence: TGCGCCAGCAGCTTCGGACAGGGAGAAAATGAGCAGTTCTTC.

The chain carries TRBV11-2 and TRBJ1-5; TRBD1 matches 7 bases. The V gene end was trimmed by 4 bases and the J gene end by 6 bases; junction bases not matched to a gene: 3. The CDR3 spans 13 residues. CDR1 and CDR2 (germline): SGHAT, FQNNGV. CDR3 protein: CASSSTGTQPQHF. As DNA, the CDR3 is TGTGCCAGCAGCTCGACAGGGACTCAGCCCCAGCATTTT.

In DNA, the CDR3 is TGTGCCAGCAACCAGGGGGGCTACATGAACACTGAAGCTTTCTTT. Protein product: CASNQGGYMNTEAFF. J is TRBJ1-1 and V is TRBV5-4, with 7 bases aligning to TRBD1. Per the germline V gene, CDR1 is SGHNT and CDR2 is YYREEE (reference sequence). The ends lost 6 bases at V and 0 bases at J; junction bases unmatched: 8. CDR3 length: 15 residues.

The J gene is TRBJ2-7, the V gene TRBV12-3 or TRBV12-4, with TRBD2 matching 8 bases. The CDR3 covers 13 residues. With 5 bases clipped from V and 6 bases from J, the junction kept 6 bases outside the gene matches. CDR3 nucleotide sequence: TGTGCCAGCAGTCCCACCCGGGGGGGCGAGCAGTACTTC. Its translation is CASSPTRGGEQYF.

This clone was counted a single time. This sequence joins TRBV3-1 (or the pseudogene TRBV3-2) and TRBJ2-3, with a possible D match to TRBD2 (5 bases). The CDR3 sequence is 16 residues long. V gave up 2 bases and J gave up 4 bases, with 16 bases separating them. CDR1 and CDR2 (germline): LGHDT, YNNKEL (reference sequence). The CDR3 coding sequence is TGTGCCAGCAGCCAACGAACGGGGTTTGTATCAGATACGCAGTATTTT. This codes for CASSQRTGFVSDTQYF.

This clone has just a few counts. The junction departs from germline at one end; a sequencing error may be responsible. The J gene is TRBJ1-1, the V gene TRBV7-2; 8 nucleotides match TRBD1. Looked up from germline, CDR1 is SGHTA and CDR2 is FQGNSA. The CDR3 contains 13 residues. The CDR3 nucleotides read TGTGCCAGCAGCTCACAGGGGGACACTGAACCTTTCTTT. This sequence encodes CASSSQGDTEPFF.